The entry below describes one TCR beta chain. The antigen it binds to is not known. No much larger clone exists at a distance of one base, and base qualities are not known. Using the deep immunoSEQ assay, multiplex PCR amplified TCR CDR3 regions from genomic DNA. Extracted genomic DNA from each cell subset was distributed evenly across all wells of several immunoSEQ 96-well plates, and each plate was treated as a replicate. For sorted subsets, 200 to 250 ng genomic DNA, equal to 30,000 to 35,000 T cell genomes, was loaded into each replicate PCR. Purified libraries were quantified with a Qubit 3.0 fluorometer, sized on a Bioanalyzer 2100, and re-quantified with the KAPA Library Quantification kit. Every immunoSEQ 96-well plate was sequenced on a separate single-read 150-cycle Illumina NextSeq 550 flow cell. Under the source paper's analysis protocol: Because the immunoSEQ output held only junctional sequences and lacked quality scores, the filtering could not match the filtering applied to full-length reads. To assign V/J genes and CDR3, sequences were annotated using PyIR, a Python wrapper for IgBLAST v1.9, with IMGT germline references. Any read was removed if the V/J assignment was weak (E-value above 1e-6), the CDR3 was missing, or the read contained stop codons, out-of-frame junctions, or ambiguous translated residues. V3J clonotypes were defined as sequences sharing an identical inferred V gene, J gene, and CDR3 amino acid sequence. Percentage overlap between repertoires was calculated by dividing the number of shared unique clonotypes by the size of the smaller repertoire. Richness of each repertoire was evaluated using RTK rarefaction, the Chao1 estimator, and Recon v2.1 estimates of unobserved clonotypes. OLGA was used to compute generation probabilities for all TCRbeta clonotypes that the gDNA method yielded from a handful of donors. Imported from immuneACCESS, the table was reduced by TCRdb to in-frame sequences with V and J called. These copies leave out some clones; in studies compared against another copy, an unresolved V gene accounts for under half, and the cause of the remainder is not known. V, J and clone size reflect that table, while D and trimming were determined from the DNA. This sample lists 650,000 to 750,000 clones; around 72% were detected once. The top ten hold around 2% of the sample.

The data belong to a study of shared clonotypes between healthy human individuals (dated by TCRdb to 2018 to 2021). At the level of the whole study: The cohort included a few men and a couple of women between 18 and 49 years of age. To increase sequencing depth and limit assay-specific biases, TCR repertoire library preparation and sequencing were carried out by different laboratories using diverse techniques. To estimate repertoire size and how much clonotypes are shared between individuals, the study performed deep sequencing of blood TCR repertoires from about five healthy adults. For each donor, three plates each were used for CD4 naive and CD4 memory, two plates were used for CD8 naive, and one plate was used for CD8 memory. Between about 0.9 and 9 billion PBMCs per donor were obtained by leukapheresis. What the research found in general, with its limitations: Sampling was restricted to blood, and TCR repertoires in tissues likely differ from the TCR repertoires found in blood. Clonotypes shared by all four sorted-subset donors showed higher generation probabilities than non-shared clonotypes. Larger estimated clonotype richness was generally found for naive subsets than for memory subsets. About 5% of naive CD4, roughly 3.6% of naive CD8, around 2.3% of memory CD4, and over 0.35% of memory CD8 clonotypes were shared across a few donors. The small number of donors limited the genetic and exposure-history diversity represented. Even with the large sequencing depth, rarefaction of the sorted-subset datasets indicated that sequencing was incomplete. Based on pairwise subsampling, the degree of clonotype sharing among donors was expected to be affected by sequencing depth.

The donors were healthy, HIV-negative adults who had no recently reported acute infections or vaccinations. Only Caucasian adults living in Nashville, Tennessee, USA were represented among the donors. CD4+ T cells were enriched by magnetic negative selection, after which naive cells were positively selected on CD45RA and the negative fraction was taken as the memory subset. After blood collection by leukapheresis, PBMCs were isolated using Ficoll-Histopaque density gradient centrifugation and then cryopreserved in the vapor phase of liquid nitrogen. Analytical flow cytometry was used to check the purity and quantity of every magnetically sorted T cell population. Genomic DNA was isolated from every sorted fraction and measured by UV absorbance on a Nanodrop 2000c. Reading the germline V gene gives CDR1 SGHRS and CDR2 YFSETQ. The CDR3 runs 16 residues from the cysteine to the phenylalanine. The CDR3 DNA has 48 bases and is translated from base 1. Trimming leaves V shorter by 0 bases and J shorter by 0 bases, with the junction holding 2 bases beyond the gene matches.

The receptor comes from a woman in her twenties or thirties in good health. The specimen sequenced was memory CD4+ T cells sorted from blood. The sample's cell subset or site label, in plain terms: CD45RA-negative fraction. The rearrangement combines TRBV5-1 with TRBJ2-3; 9 bases in the junction line up with TRBD2. DNA sequence: TGCGCCAGCAGCTTGGCCCTAGCGGGAAGCACAGATACGCAGTATTTT. Its amino acids are CASSLALAGSTDTQYF. The full variable domain, completed from the reference TRBV5-1 and TRBJ2-3 proteins outside the CDR3, reads KAGVTQTPRYLIKTRGQQVTLSCSPISGHRSVSWYQQTPGQGLQFLFEYFSETQRNKGNFPGRFSGRQFSNSRSEMNVSTLELGDSALYLCASSLALAGSTDTQYFGPGTRLTVL.